This T cell receptor beta chain is from a study of cytomegalovirus exposure and HLA in healthy donors. Regarding the study as a whole: Segments of the TCR beta V type were, in most cases, productive about 90% or about 30% of the time in an earlier analysis.

About this clone: No antigen is known for it.

The PCR contained 60 Vbeta and 13 Jbeta primers. Clones were sequenced by immunoSEQ multiplex PCR, and TCRdb holds only the in-frame ones, with some missing. The table includes approximately 170,000 clones, under 85% detected once. This CDR3 has 17 residues. The ends were cut back, 0 bases at V and 0 bases at J, with 13 bases in the middle. Germline-derived CDR1 and CDR2 are SGHRS and YFSETQ. The sample comprised PBMCs. The chain links TRBV5-1 to TRBJ2-1; D is perhaps TRBD1 (5 bases). The clonotype comes from a woman younger than 35 in good health and CMV-seronegative. The CDR3 sequence: CASSLATGQSSYNEQFF. The DNA of the CDR3 is TGCGCCAGCAGCTTGGCCACAGGCCAGAGCTCCTACAATGAGCAGTTCTTC.